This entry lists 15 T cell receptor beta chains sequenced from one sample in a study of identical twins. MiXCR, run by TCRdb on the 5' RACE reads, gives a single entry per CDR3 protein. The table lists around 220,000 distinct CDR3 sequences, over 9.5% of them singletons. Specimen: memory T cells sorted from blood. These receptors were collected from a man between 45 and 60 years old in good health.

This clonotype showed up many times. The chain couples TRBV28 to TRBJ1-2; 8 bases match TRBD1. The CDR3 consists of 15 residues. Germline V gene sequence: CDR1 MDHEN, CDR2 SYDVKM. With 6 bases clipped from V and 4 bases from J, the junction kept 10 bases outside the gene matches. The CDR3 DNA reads TGTGCCAGCAGGGCCGATGGACAGGGAACCTATGGCTACACCTTC. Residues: CASRADGQGTYGYTF.

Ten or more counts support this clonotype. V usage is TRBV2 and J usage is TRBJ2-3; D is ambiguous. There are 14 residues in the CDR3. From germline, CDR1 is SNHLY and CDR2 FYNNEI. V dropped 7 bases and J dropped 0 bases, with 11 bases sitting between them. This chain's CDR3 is CASTILPSTDTQYF. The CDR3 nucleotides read TGTGCCAGCACAATATTGCCAAGCACAGATACGCAGTATTTT.

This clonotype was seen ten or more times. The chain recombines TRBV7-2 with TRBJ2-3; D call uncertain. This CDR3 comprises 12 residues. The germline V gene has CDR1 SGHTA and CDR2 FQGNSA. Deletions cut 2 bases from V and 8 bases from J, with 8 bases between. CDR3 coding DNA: TGTGCCAGCAGCTTAAGGTTAGCTACGCAGTATTTT. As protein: CASSLRLATQYF.

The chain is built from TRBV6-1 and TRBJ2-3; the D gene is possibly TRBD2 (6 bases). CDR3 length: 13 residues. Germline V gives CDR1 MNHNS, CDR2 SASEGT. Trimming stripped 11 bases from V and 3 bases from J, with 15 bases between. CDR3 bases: TGTGCCGGACGGGCTAGCGCGACAGATACGCAGTATTTT. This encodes CAGRASATDTQYF.

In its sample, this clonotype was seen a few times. CDR3 DNA sequence: TGTGCCACCAGCAGTGGACAGGGGCTAAACACTGAAGCTTTCTTT. It yields the protein CATSSGQGLNTEAFF. The chain is built from TRBV15 and TRBJ1-1; 9 bases match TRBD1. V shed 3 bases and J 2 bases; nucleotides not matched to a gene: 4. This CDR3 is built from 15 residues. CDR1 and CDR2 from the germline V gene are LNHNV and YYDKDF (reference sequence).

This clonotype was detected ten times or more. As DNA, the CDR3 is TGTGCCAGCAGTTTGTTCCGCCGGGAGACCCAGTACTTC. It translates to CASSLFRRETQYF. This rearrangement joins TRBV27 to TRBJ2-5; D is unclear. V was pared by 3 bases and J by 5 bases, with 10 bases between. Germline CDR1 MNHEY, CDR2 SMNVEV (reference sequence). The CDR3 spans 13 residues.

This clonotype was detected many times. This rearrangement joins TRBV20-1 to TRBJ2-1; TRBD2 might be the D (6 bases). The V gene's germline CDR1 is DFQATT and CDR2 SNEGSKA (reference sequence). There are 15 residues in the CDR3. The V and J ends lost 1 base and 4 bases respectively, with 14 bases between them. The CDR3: CSARVAARVYNEQFF. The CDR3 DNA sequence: TGCAGTGCTAGAGTAGCGGCCAGGGTGTACAATGAGCAGTTCTTC.

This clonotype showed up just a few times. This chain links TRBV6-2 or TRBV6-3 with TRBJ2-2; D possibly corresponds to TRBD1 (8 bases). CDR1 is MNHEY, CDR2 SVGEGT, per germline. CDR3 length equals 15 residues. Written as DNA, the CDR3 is TGTGCAGCGGGACAGGAGTTTCTTAACACCGGGGAGCTGTTTTTT. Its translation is CAAGQEFLNTGELFF.

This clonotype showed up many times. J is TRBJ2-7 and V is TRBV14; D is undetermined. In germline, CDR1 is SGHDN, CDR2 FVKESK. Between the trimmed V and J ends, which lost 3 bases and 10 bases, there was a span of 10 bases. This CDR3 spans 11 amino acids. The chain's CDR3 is CASSHGGPQYF. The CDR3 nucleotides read TGTGCCAGCAGCCACGGTGGGCCACAGTACTTC.

The CDR3 protein is CAIKSSGTGAYEQYF. CDR3 DNA: TGTGCCATCAAATCATCCGGGACAGGGGCCTACGAGCAGTACTTC. V gene TRBV28 combines with J gene TRBJ2-7; 10 nucleotides line up with TRBD1. Germline V gene sequence: CDR1 MDHEN, CDR2 SYDVKM. J gave up 2 bases and V 10 bases, and 11 bases lay outside the gene matches. The CDR3 contains 15 residues.

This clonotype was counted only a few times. DNA for the CDR3: TGTGCCAGCAGTGGGGAGCACACCGGGGAGCTGTTTTTT. Translating it yields CASSGEHTGELFF. The chain uses TRBV2 and TRBJ2-2; weak D call: TRBD2 (5 bases). V lost 4 bases, J lost 3 bases, and 6 bases lay in between. The CDR3 extends over 13 amino acids. CDR1 is SNHLY and CDR2 is FYNNEI in the germline V gene.

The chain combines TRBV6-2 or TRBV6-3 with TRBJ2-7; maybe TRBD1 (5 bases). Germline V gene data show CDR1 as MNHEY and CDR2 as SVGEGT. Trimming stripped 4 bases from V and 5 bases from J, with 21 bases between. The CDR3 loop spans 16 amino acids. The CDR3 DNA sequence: TGTGCCAGCAGTTCCCCTACGACAGCCACCCTCGACGAGCAGTACTTC. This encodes CASSSPTTATLDEQYF.

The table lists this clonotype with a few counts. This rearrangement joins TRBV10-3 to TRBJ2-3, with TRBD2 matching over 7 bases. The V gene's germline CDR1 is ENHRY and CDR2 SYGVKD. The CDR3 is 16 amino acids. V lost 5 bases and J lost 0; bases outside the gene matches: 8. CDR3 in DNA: TGTGCCATCAGTTCACTAGCGCCAGGTAGCACAGATACGCAGTATTTT. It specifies CAISSLAPGSTDTQYF.

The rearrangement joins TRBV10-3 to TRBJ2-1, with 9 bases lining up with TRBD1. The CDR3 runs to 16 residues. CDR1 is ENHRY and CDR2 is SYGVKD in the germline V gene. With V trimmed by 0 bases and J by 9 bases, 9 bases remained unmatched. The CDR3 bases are TGTGCCATCAGTGAGTCAGGGGGACAGGGATCGGGTGAGCAGTTCTTC. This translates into CAISESGGQGSGEQFF.

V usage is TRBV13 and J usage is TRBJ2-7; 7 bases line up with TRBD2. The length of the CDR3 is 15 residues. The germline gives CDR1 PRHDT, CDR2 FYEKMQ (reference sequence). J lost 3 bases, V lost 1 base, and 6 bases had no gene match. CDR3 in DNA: TGTGCCAGCAGCTTAGTTTCTAGCGGTTACTACGAGCAGTACTTC. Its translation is CASSLVSSGYYEQYF.